These 16 T cell receptor beta chains were all obtained from the same sample, sequenced in a study of blood T cell repertoires in COVID-19. The repertoire was sequenced with immunoSEQ multiplex PCR; TCRdb's copy has only in-frame clones and lacks some. The table lists about 70,000 clones, more than 80% of them singletons. The material sequenced was peripheral blood. These receptors all come from a man older than 75 with acute or convalescent COVID-19.

This sequence joins TRBV19 and TRBJ2-3, with D hard to call. CDR1 is LNHDA and CDR2 is SQIVND in the germline V gene (reference sequence). The CDR3 extends over 15 amino acids. Trimming removed 7 bases from V and 0 bases from J, with 14 bases in between. The CDR3 loop is CASMAEASSTDTQYF. As DNA, the CDR3 is TGTGCCAGTATGGCGGAAGCATCTAGCACAGATACGCAGTATTTT.

This clone was counted a single time. The rearrangement links TRBV24-1 to TRBJ2-3; 8 bases map to TRBD1. V was pared by 0 bases and J by 0 bases, with 13 bases of the junction left unmatched. The CDR3 sequence is 20 residues long. In germline, CDR1 is KGHDR, CDR2 SFDVKD. The CDR3, as DNA: TGTGCCACCAGTGATTTGCAAGGCAGGGGGCTTACTGGTAGCACAGATACGCAGTATTTT. Translated, it gives CATSDLQGRGLTGSTDTQYF.

This rearrangement joins TRBV4-3 to TRBJ2-7, with D perhaps TRBD1 (5 bases). The germline V gene encodes CDR1 LGHNA and CDR2 YSLEER. V was shortened by 0 bases and J by 3 bases, with 12 bases between the two germline ends. The CDR3 contains 15 residues. The CDR3 bases are TGCGCCAGCAGCCAAGATGGGGCAGCGATCTACGAGCAGTACTTC. This encodes CASSQDGAAIYEQYF.

The chain joins TRBV28 to TRBJ1-1; D gene ambiguous. Trimming pared 6 bases from V and 1 base from J, leaving 3 bases between. The CDR3 consists of 11 residues. In germline, CDR1 is MDHEN, CDR2 SYDVKM. The CDR3 DNA follows: TGTGCCAGCAGCTCGAACACTGAAGCTTTCTTT. Amino acid sequence: CASSSNTEAFF.

The CDR3 region has the DNA TGTGCCAGCAGCTTAGGAAGCGCGCGGGAGCCCTACAATGAGCAGTTCTTC. This gives the protein CASSLGSAREPYNEQFF. This chain connects TRBV7-7 to TRBJ2-1; 7 bases fit TRBD2. The CDR3 extends over 17 amino acids. Germline V gene data show CDR1 as SSHAT and CDR2 as FNYEAQ (reference sequence). Trimming at V came to 1 base and at J to 2 bases, leaving 8 bases not matched to a gene.

This chain uses TRBV5-1 with TRBJ2-7, with 11 nucleotides matching TRBD2. The junction had 9 bases not matched to a gene; V was cut back by 1 base and J by 3 bases. This CDR3 region has 17 residues. Germline V gene sequence: CDR1 SGHRS, CDR2 YFSETQ. DNA of the CDR3: TGCGCCAGCAGCTTGAAGACTAGCGGGAACTTGTTCTACGAGCAGTACTTC. Translation: CASSLKTSGNLFYEQYF.

This chain joins TRBV7-2 and TRBJ2-7; the match to TRBD1 covers 8 bases. Per germline, CDR1 SGHTA and CDR2 FQGNSA. V shed 5 bases and J 4 bases; nucleotides not matched to a gene: 7. This CDR3 is built from 14 residues. CDR3 nucleotides: TGTGCCAGCAGCCCCAGGGGGCTAGGGTACGAGCAGTACTTC. This translates into CASSPRGLGYEQYF.

V gene TRBV12-3 or TRBV12-4 combines with J gene TRBJ1-1; perhaps TRBD1 as D (5 bases). The V end lost 5 bases, the J end lost 7 bases, and 14 bases lay between the germline ends. This CDR3 is 13 amino acids long. CDR3 bases: TGTGCCAGCAGTCCCAACCGGGGGGGTGAAGCTTTCTTT. Its translation is CASSPNRGGEAFF.

This rearrangement joins TRBV12-2 to TRBJ2-6; the DNA was not compared with TRBD1, the D call given in the table. TRBV12-2 is classified as a pseudogene. This CDR3 is 18 amino acids long. The CDR3 loop is CASRLGRDRSSGANVLTF. CDR3 bases: TGTGCAAGTCGCTTAGGGCGGGACAGAAGCTCTGGGGCCAACGTCCTGACTTTC.

The CDR3 DNA reads as TGTGCCATCAGTGAGACTAGCAAGACGAATACGCAGTATTTT. Encoded protein: CAISETSKTNTQYF. This chain joins TRBV10-3 and TRBJ2-3; D is perhaps TRBD2 (6 bases). This CDR3 contains 14 residues. V gave up 2 bases and J gave up 7 bases, with 13 bases separating them. Germline values: CDR1 ENHRY, CDR2 SYGVKD.

The chain employs TRBV28 and TRBJ2-7; 9 bases line up with TRBD1. With V trimmed by 5 bases and J by 3 bases, 8 bases remained unmatched. Germline loops: CDR1 MDHEN, CDR2 SYDVKM. The CDR3 runs to 15 residues. The CDR3 protein is CASSRDGTGIYEQYF. The CDR3 DNA follows: TGTGCCAGCAGTCGAGACGGGACAGGGATCTACGAGCAGTACTTC.

This rearrangement joins TRBV9 to TRBJ2-7; D is possibly TRBD2 (5 bases). CDR1 is SGDLS and CDR2 is YYNGEE in the germline V gene. Trimming took off 0 bases at V and 5 bases at J, with 9 bases between the two ends. CDR3 length: 13 residues. CDR3 amino acids: CASSVAGIDEQYF. CDR3 coding DNA: TGTGCCAGCAGCGTAGCGGGAATCGACGAGCAGTACTTC.

This clone has a single count. V usage is TRBV5-1 and J usage is TRBJ1-2, with 9 bases fitting TRBD1. V dropped 0 bases and J dropped 7; count of bases not matched to a gene: 4. This CDR3 spans 14 amino acids. CDR1 and CDR2 (germline): SGHRS, YFSETQ. CDR3 loop: CASSLATGGGGYTF. CDR3 sequence (DNA): TGCGCCAGCAGCTTGGCCACAGGGGGCGGTGGCTACACCTTC.

The rearrangement joins TRBV28 to TRBJ2-7; 9 positions match TRBD1. Trimming at V came to 2 bases and at J to 6 bases, leaving 8 bases not matched to a gene. This CDR3 contains 15 residues. Germline assignment: CDR1 MDHEN and CDR2 SYDVKM. The CDR3 sequence is CASSLQWDRVFEQYF. For the CDR3, the DNA is TGTGCCAGCAGTTTACAGTGGGACAGGGTTTTCGAGCAGTACTTC.

The chain employs TRBV7-2 and TRBJ2-3; 10 bases align to TRBD1. The CDR3 totals 16 residues. After removal of 2 bases from V and 4 bases from J, the junction contained 6 bases not matched to a gene. Germline V gives CDR1 SGHTA, CDR2 FQGNSA. The CDR3 protein is CASSLTTGGIADTQYF. The DNA for the CDR3 is TGTGCCAGCAGCTTAACGACAGGGGGCATTGCAGATACGCAGTATTTT.

The chain has TRBV5-6 and TRBJ1-2, with D tentatively TRBD1 (6 bases). The CDR3 runs to 14 residues. Between the trimmed V and J ends, which lost 0 bases and 3 bases, there was a span of 9 bases. Germline CDR1 is SGHDT and CDR2 is YYEEEE. DNA of the CDR3: TGTGCCAGCAGCTTGGAGGCAGGGGACTATGGCTACACCTTC. It specifies CASSLEAGDYGYTF.